This T cell receptor beta chain emerged from a study of CD8+ T cells in alopecia areata. Study information: Treatment of the treated patients consisted of oral tofacitinib, 5 to 10 mg twice daily.

Extraction of RNA preceded its reverse transcription into cDNA, which served as the sequencing template. The table came from immunoSEQ multiplex PCR; TCRdb's copy has only in-frame clones and leaves some out. The sample has about 110,000 clones, about 83% seen once. Treatment reported: oral pan-JAK inhibitor, 5-10 mg twice daily. Germline assignment: CDR1 SGHTA and CDR2 FQGNSA. The CDR3 runs 14 residues. V was trimmed by 1 base and J by 3 bases, leaving 9 bases between them. The sample consisted of CD8+ T cells sorted from blood, taken at week 24, from a patient treated with tofacitinib. This receptor was taken from a human donor with alopecia areata. The chain has TRBV7-2 and TRBJ2-5; a possible D gene is TRBD1 (5 bases). CDR3 loop: CASSLDRNEETQYF. The CDR3, as DNA: TGTGCCAGCAGCTTAGACAGGAACGAAGAGACCCAGTACTTC.